These 14 T cell receptor beta chains were all obtained from the same sample, sequenced in a study of low-dose radiotherapy and immunotherapy resistance in tumors. The time point here: after trial treatment. Treatment noted: LDRT plus nivolumab, ipilimumab, low-dose cyclophosphamide and aspirin (RACIN trial). First-strand cDNA used TRAV- and TRBV-specific primers, covering alpha and beta chains. The authors ran around 20 PCR cycles to amplify TCRs with a constant-region primer and V-primer adapter. TCRdb processed the reads anew with MiXCR; each CDR3 protein has one entry. The sample includes some 40,000 distinct CDR3 sequences, roughly 20% seen only once; the top ten take approximately 9%. This specimen consisted of PBMCs, obtained after low-dose radiotherapy plus immunotherapy. The receptor source for this set is a female donor with ovarian cancer.

This clonotype was seen many times. The genes are TRBV7-6 and TRBJ2-7, with D possibly being TRBD2 (6 bases). Deletions cut 2 bases from V and 6 bases from J, with 14 bases between. The germline CDR1 and CDR2 sequences are SGHVS and FNYEAQ. This CDR3 spans 14 amino acids. The CDR3 sequence: CASSLWSLASEQYF. The CDR3 region has the DNA TGTGCCAGCAGCTTATGGTCCCTAGCGTCCGAGCAGTACTTC.

The V call is TRBV18, the J call TRBJ2-7; D tentatively fits TRBD1 or TRBD2 (6 bases each). Germline V CDR1 and CDR2: KGHSH, LQKENI. V lost 0 bases to trimming and J lost 6 bases, with 12 bases between them. The CDR3 spans 14 residues. In DNA, the CDR3 is TGTGCCAGCTCACCACCGGGGGGCCGTCTCGAGCAGTACTTC. Translating it yields CASSPPGGRLEQYF.

J is TRBJ2-1 and V is TRBV9; 7 bases fit TRBD1. The CDR3 spans 16 residues. Germline CDR1 and CDR2: SGDLS and YYNGEE. V lost 3 bases, J lost 0 bases, and 6 bases stayed unmatched. In nucleotides, the CDR3 is TGTGCCAGCAGCGGCGGACAGGAGAGCTCCTACAATGAGCAGTTCTTC. Amino acid sequence: CASSGGQESSYNEQFF. Complete variable domain (other parts from reference TRBV9 and TRBJ2-1): DSGVTQTPKHLITATGQRVTLRCSPRSGDLSVYWYQQSLDQGLQFLIQYYNGEERAKGNILERFSAQQFPDLHSELNLSSLELGDSALYFCASSGGQESSYNEQFFGPGTRLTVL.

In its sample, this clonotype was seen many times. The J gene is TRBJ1-5, the V gene TRBV2, with D perhaps matching TRBD1 (6 bases). CDR3 length equals 15 residues. Trimming took 4 bases from V and 3 from J, leaving 13 bases between them. Germline V CDR1 and CDR2: SNHLY, FYNNEI. The CDR3 DNA reads TGTGCCAGCAGTGTAAGGTGGGACAACAATCAGCCCCAGCATTTT. Amino acids: CASSVRWDNNQPQHF.

The sample holds many counts of this clonotype. CDR3 residues: CASSLASGGAENTEAFF. In DNA form, the CDR3 reads TGCGCCAGCAGCTTGGCCTCGGGGGGGGCCGAAAACACTGAAGCTTTCTTT. The chain carries TRBV5-1 and TRBJ1-1; a possible D gene is TRBD1 (6 bases). V was shortened by 0 bases and J by 2 bases, with 17 bases between the two germline ends. CDR1 and CDR2 (germline): SGHRS, YFSETQ. This CDR3 region has 17 residues. Filled out from reference TRBV5-1 and TRBJ1-1, the complete variable domain reads KAGVTQTPRYLIKTRGQQVTLSCSPISGHRSVSWYQQTPGQGLQFLFEYFSETQRNKGNFPGRFSGRQFSNSRSEMNVSTLELGDSALYLCASSLASGGAENTEAFFGQGTRLTVV.

This clonotype was found many times. J is TRBJ2-5 and V is TRBV20-1; 8 bases map to TRBD1. The CDR3 extends over 15 amino acids. Germline values: CDR1 DFQATT, CDR2 SNEGSKA (reference sequence). Losses at the gene ends were 3 bases for V and 1 base for J; bases not matched to a gene: 7. CDR3 in DNA: TGCAGTGCTAGGGACAGGGCTCCCTTCCAAGAGACCCAGTACTTC. Protein product: CSARDRAPFQETQYF.

This clonotype has a count of ten or more. The DNA for the CDR3 is TGTGCCAGCATCCCGGGGCTTGGGGCCAACGTCCTGACTTTC. Protein product: CASIPGLGANVLTF. This chain connects TRBV6-2 or TRBV6-3 to TRBJ2-6; D tentatively reads TRBD1 or TRBD2 (5 bases each). The V gene's germline CDR1 is MNHEY and CDR2 SVGEGT. The CDR3 consists of 14 residues. V was clipped by 7 bases and J by 3 bases, with 10 bases between them.

In this sample, this clonotype turned up many times. This chain joins TRBV10-3 and TRBJ2-5; D perhaps matches TRBD2 (5 bases). Germline values: CDR1 ENHRY, CDR2 SYGVKD. This CDR3 is 15 amino acids long. V was pared by 2 bases and J by 5 bases, with 15 bases between. The CDR3: CAISESRTFWETQYF. In DNA, the CDR3 is TGTGCCATCAGTGAGAGTAGGACTTTCTGGGAGACCCAGTACTTC.

This clonotype was counted between two and nine times. The gene calls are TRBV5-4 and TRBJ1-1; the match to TRBD1 covers 7 bases. CDR1 and CDR2 from the germline V gene are SGHNT and YYREEE (reference sequence). J gave up 0 bases and V 0 bases, and 8 bases lay outside the gene matches. This CDR3 is 17 amino acids long. Here the CDR3 reads CASSLGTGRGMNTEAFF. The CDR3 DNA reads as TGTGCCAGCAGCTTGGGGACAGGTCGGGGCATGAACACTGAAGCTTTCTTT.

This clonotype showed up many times. The chain recombines TRBV4-1 with TRBJ2-1; 9 bases are shared with TRBD1. This CDR3 is 16 amino acids long. Per germline, CDR1 MGHRA and CDR2 YSYEKL. The V gene end was trimmed by 1 base and the J gene end by 7 bases; junction bases not matched to a gene: 8. This chain's CDR3 is CASSQGPGQGRNEQFF. DNA of the CDR3: TGCGCCAGCAGCCAAGGACCGGGACAGGGACGGAATGAGCAGTTCTTC.

In this sample, this clonotype turned up many times. This chain links TRBV4-1 with TRBJ2-2, with a weak D call TRBD2 (5 bases). The CDR3 length is 16 residues. Germline V gene data show CDR1 as MGHRA and CDR2 as YSYEKL. Trimming took off 1 base at V and 6 bases at J, with 15 bases between the two ends. The CDR3 loop is CASSQANLIASGELFF. For the CDR3, the DNA is TGCGCCAGCAGCCAAGCGAACCTCATAGCGTCCGGGGAGCTGTTTTTT.

This clonotype was seen at least ten times. The V gene is TRBV11-2, the J gene TRBJ2-5; 10 nucleotides line up with TRBD2. The CDR3 is made up of 16 amino acids. The junction had 6 bases not matched to a gene; V was cut back by 4 bases and J by 1 base. Germline V CDR1 and CDR2: SGHAT, FQNNGV. CDR3 sequence reads: CASSSLASGGQETQYF. The CDR3 DNA reads TGTGCCAGCAGCTCTCTTGCTAGCGGGGGCCAAGAGACCCAGTACTTC.

This clonotype was detected ten times or more. DNA for the CDR3: TGTGCCAGCAGCTTAAGCAGGGATGGCAATGAGCAGTTCTTC. Protein product: CASSLSRDGNEQFF. The rearrangement uses TRBV13 and TRBJ2-1; D perhaps matches TRBD1 (5 bases). CDR3 length: 14 residues. Looked up from germline, CDR1 is PRHDT and CDR2 is FYEKMQ (reference sequence). The germline V and J ends were trimmed by 2 bases and 6 bases, with 11 bases remaining between them.

This clonotype was seen repeatedly, ten times or more. V usage is TRBV19 and J usage is TRBJ1-1; 11 positions match TRBD1. This CDR3 region has 14 residues. Germline V lookup: CDR1 LNHDA, CDR2 SQIVND (reference sequence). V gave up 7 bases and J gave up 4 bases; unmatched junction bases: 5. This CDR3 is CASNYGTGGTEAFF. CDR3 bases: TGTGCCAGTAACTACGGGACAGGGGGCACTGAAGCTTTCTTT.